Shown below are 8 T cell receptor beta chains from a single sample sequenced in a study of T cell repertoires in cytomegalovirus infection. Antigens of these TCRs are unknown. TCRdb used MiXCR to reprocess the reads, holding one entry per CDR3 protein. Of around 900,000 distinct CDR3 sequences listed, approximately 32% were seen once; the top ten hold around 15%. The sample here was cultured CD8+ T cells from PBMCs, taken from culture after CMV antigen stimulation. These receptors all come from a human donor in good health (CMV status not recorded). Some clones in this sample may be carry-over from other donors' samples.

The V gene is TRBV2, the J gene TRBJ2-2, with 9 nucleotides matching TRBD1. Trimming removed 9 bases from V and 7 bases from J; junction bases left unmatched: 3. This CDR3 has 12 residues. Per germline, CDR1 SNHLY and CDR2 FYNNEI. In DNA form, the CDR3 reads TGTGCCAGGGGACAGGGAGGCGGGGAGCTGTTTTTT. Translating it yields CARGQGGGELFF.

This clonotype was observed a handful of times. This rearrangement joins TRBV4-2 to TRBJ2-3; D may be TRBD2 (5 bases). Germline loops: CDR1 LGHNA, CDR2 YNFKEQ. The CDR3 contains 15 residues. V gave up 0 bases and J gave up 3 bases, with 10 bases separating them. CDR3 in amino acids: CASSQDFGVTDTQYF. The CDR3 DNA follows: TGTGCCAGCAGCCAAGATTTCGGGGTTACAGATACGCAGTATTTT.

This clonotype was seen more than once but under ten times. The rearrangement links TRBV10-3 to TRBJ2-7; D assignment may be TRBD1 or TRBD2 (5 bases each). V shed 5 bases and J shed 5 bases, with 16 bases lying between them. The CDR3 covers 14 residues. Looked up from germline, CDR1 is ENHRY and CDR2 is SYGVKD. The CDR3 DNA follows: TGTGCCATCAGTCGGACTGGGGACGAGCACGAGCAGTACTTC. This translates into CAISRTGDEHEQYF.

In its sample, this clonotype was seen many times. V usage is TRBV24-1 and J usage is TRBJ2-1; no clear D gene. This CDR3 is 13 amino acids long. V was pared by 2 bases and J by 4 bases, with 5 bases between. The germline CDR1 and CDR2 sequences are KGHDR and SFDVKD. CDR3 sequence (DNA): TGTGCCACCAGTGATTCCGGGTACAATGAGCAGTTCTTC. Translation: CATSDSGYNEQFF.

This clonotype has more than one count but fewer than ten. This chain links TRBV5-4 with TRBJ1-2; a weak D match, TRBD1 (5 bases). V dropped 0 bases and J dropped 7 bases, with 10 bases sitting between them. CDR1 is SGHNT and CDR2 is YYREEE in the germline V gene (reference sequence). This CDR3 has 13 amino acids. The CDR3 bases are TGTGCCAGCAGCTTGGAAGGGACCCGTGGCTACACCTTC. Its translation is CASSLEGTRGYTF. Based on the CDR3 plus reference TRBV5-4 and TRBJ1-2, the full variable domain is ETGVTQSPTHLIKTRGQQVTLRCSSQSGHNTVSWYQQALGQGPQFIFQYYREEENGRGNFPPRFSGLQFPNYSSELNVNALELDDSALYLCASSLEGTRGYTFGSGTRLTVV.

This clonotype was seen a handful of times. The rearrangement links TRBV6-2 or TRBV6-3 to TRBJ1-5; D is uncertain. CDR3 length equals 15 residues. The V end lost 8 bases, the J end lost 5 bases, and 19 bases lay between the germline ends. Germline CDR1 and CDR2: MNHEY and SVGEGT. The CDR3, as DNA: TGTGCCAGCGCGTACGACACAGAGCAGTATCAGCCCCAGCATTTT. It is translated as CASAYDTEQYQPQHF.

The chain has TRBV12-3 or TRBV12-4 and TRBJ1-1; D possibly corresponds to TRBD1 (6 bases). This CDR3 contains 16 residues. V gave up 1 base and J gave up 2 bases, with 14 bases separating them. As DNA, the CDR3 is TGTGCCAGCAGTTTAGTGGGGGCGGTTGGTAACACTGAAGCTTTCTTT. Translation gives CASSLVGAVGNTEAFF.

This chain's CDR3 is CASSLQGVRTEAFF. CDR3 nucleotides: TGTGCCAGCAGTTTACAGGGAGTGAGGACTGAAGCTTTCTTT. The gene calls are TRBV27 and TRBJ1-1, with a possible D match to TRBD1 (5 bases). This CDR3 region has 14 residues. Germline values: CDR1 MNHEY, CDR2 SMNVEV (reference sequence). V shed 2 bases and J shed 5 bases, with 12 bases lying between them.